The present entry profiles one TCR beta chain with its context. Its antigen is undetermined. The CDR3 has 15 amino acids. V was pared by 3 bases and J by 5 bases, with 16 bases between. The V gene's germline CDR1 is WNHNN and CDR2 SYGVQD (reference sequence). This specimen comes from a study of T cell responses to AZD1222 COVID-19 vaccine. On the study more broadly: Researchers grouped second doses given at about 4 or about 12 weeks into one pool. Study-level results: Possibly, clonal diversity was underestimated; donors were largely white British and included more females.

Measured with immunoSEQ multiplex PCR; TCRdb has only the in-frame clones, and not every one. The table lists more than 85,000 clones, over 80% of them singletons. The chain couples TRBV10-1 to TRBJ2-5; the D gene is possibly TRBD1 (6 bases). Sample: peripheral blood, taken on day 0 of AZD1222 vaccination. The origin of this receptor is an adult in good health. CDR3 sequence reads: CASSERQGFRETQYF. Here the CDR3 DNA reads TGCGCCAGCAGTGAACGGCAGGGGTTTAGGGAGACCCAGTACTTC.